This is a list of T cell receptor beta chains from one sample in a study of human T cells and chemical hapten exposure. One entry per CDR3 protein results from TCRdb running MiXCR on the RACE reads. The data show roughly 82,000 distinct CDR3 sequences, with about 10% seen just once and roughly 3.6% held by the top ten. The sample here was whole blood, taken in connection with sensitization to the hapten diphenylcyclopropenone (DPC). The receptors stem from a woman aged 60-75 years with alopecia areata. Some clones in this sample may be carry-over from other donors' samples. CDR3s include the opening cysteine and the closing phenylalanine or tryptophan. D genes are given only for firm matches. Rows give clone size only sometimes, using once, few, many, or a class for an expanded clone.

TRBV4-2	.	13	TRBJ2-1	TRBD1	CASSQESRDREFF	TGTGCCAGCAGCCAAGAGAGTAGGGACAGGGAGTTCTTC
TRBV6-5	many	12	TRBJ2-2	.	CASEGDTGELFF	TGTGCCAGCGAGGGGGACACCGGGGAGCTGTTTTTT
TRBV27	.	13	TRBJ1-2	.	CASRLFGGGGYTF	TGTGCCAGCCGCCTGTTTGGGGGAGGAGGCTACACCTTC
TRBV27	few	17	TRBJ2-3	.	CASSLFPGEGGTDTQYF	TGTGCCAGCAGTTTATTCCCCGGGGAGGGGGGCACAGATACGCAGTATTTT
TRBV7-3	few	16	TRBJ1-1	TRBD1	CASSSGQGLGDTEAFF	TGTGCCAGCAGCTCTGGACAGGGCCTAGGGGACACTGAAGCTTTCTTT
TRBV9	few	14	TRBJ2-1	.	CASSVVGSRTEQFF	TGTGCCAGCAGCGTAGTGGGGTCCAGGACGGAGCAGTTCTTC
TRBV11-2	few	17	TRBJ2-1	TRBD2	CASSFATSGGPYNEQFF	TGTGCCAGCAGCTTCGCGACTAGCGGGGGGCCCTACAATGAGCAGTTCTTC
TRBV21-1	few	14	TRBJ2-7	.	CASSKTGKPHEQYF	TGTGCCAGCAGCAAGACAGGGAAGCCGCACGAGCAGTACTTC
TRBV5-1	many	13	TRBJ1-2	.	CASRGDGQYGYTF	TGCGCCAGCAGGGGTGACGGGCAGTATGGCTACACCTTC
TRBV20-1	.	13	TRBJ1-1	TRBD1	CSAPQGGNTEAFF	TGCAGTGCTCCCCAGGGGGGAAACACTGAAGCTTTCTTT
TRBV6-6	.	17	TRBJ2-1	TRBD1	CASSYPPRGRFNNEQFF	TGTGCCAGCAGTTACCCACCCAGGGGGCGATTTAATAATGAGCAGTTCTTC